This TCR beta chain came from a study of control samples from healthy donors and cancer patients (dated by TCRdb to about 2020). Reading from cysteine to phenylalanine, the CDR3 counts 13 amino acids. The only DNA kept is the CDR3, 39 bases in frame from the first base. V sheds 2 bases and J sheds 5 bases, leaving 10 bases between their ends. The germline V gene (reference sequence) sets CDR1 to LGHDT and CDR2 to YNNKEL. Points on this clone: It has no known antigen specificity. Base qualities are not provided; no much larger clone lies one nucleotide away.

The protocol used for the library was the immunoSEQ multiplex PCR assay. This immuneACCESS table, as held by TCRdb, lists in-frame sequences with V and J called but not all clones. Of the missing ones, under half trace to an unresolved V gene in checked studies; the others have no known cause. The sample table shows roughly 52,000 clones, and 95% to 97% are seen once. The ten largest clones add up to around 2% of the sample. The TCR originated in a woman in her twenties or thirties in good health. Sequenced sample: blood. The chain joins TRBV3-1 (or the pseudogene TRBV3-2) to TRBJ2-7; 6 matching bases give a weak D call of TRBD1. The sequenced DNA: TGTGCCAGCAGCCAAATACAGGGAAACGAGCAGTACTTC. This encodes CASSQIQGNEQYF.